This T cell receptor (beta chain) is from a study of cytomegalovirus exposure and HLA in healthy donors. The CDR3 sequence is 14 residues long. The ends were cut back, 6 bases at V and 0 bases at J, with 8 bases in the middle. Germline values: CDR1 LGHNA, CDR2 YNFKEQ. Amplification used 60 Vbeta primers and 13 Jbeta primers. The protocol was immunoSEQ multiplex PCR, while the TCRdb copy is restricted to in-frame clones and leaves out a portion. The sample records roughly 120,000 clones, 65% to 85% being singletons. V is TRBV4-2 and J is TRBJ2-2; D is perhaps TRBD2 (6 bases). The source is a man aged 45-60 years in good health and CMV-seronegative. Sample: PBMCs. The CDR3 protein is CASRGLSNTGELFF. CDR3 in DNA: TGTGCCAGCAGGGGACTTTCGAACACCGGGGAGCTGTTTTTT.